Following are 9 T cell receptor beta chains from one sample sequenced in a study of CXCR3-negative and CXCR3-positive naive CD8 T cells. The libraries of TRB cDNA were constructed through 5' RACE using UMI labels. TCRdb re-analyzed the 5' RACE reads; it lists each CDR3 protein once, without DNA. This sample's table has some 50,000 distinct CDR3 sequences. The sequenced material came from naive CXCR3- CD8+ T cells from blood. The sample's subset: CD45RO-CCR7+CD27+CD95- naive CD8+ T cells lacking CXCR3 (TNR3-). The receptors shown here come from a human donor in good health. Some clones in this sample may be carry-over from other donors' samples.

V usage is TRBV3-1 and J usage is TRBJ2-2; TCRdb gives TRBD2 as the D gene, but with no DNA this cannot be confirmed. Germline-derived CDR1 and CDR2 are LGHDT and YNNKEL (reference sequence). The CDR3 is made up of 15 amino acids. This CDR3 reads CASSQVHPPTGELFF.

CDR3 sequence: CASSDPLRTGADGISPQHF. The gene calls are TRBV28 and TRBJ1-5; the TCRdb call, TRBD1, lacks DNA for checking. There are 19 residues in the CDR3. Per the germline V gene, CDR1 is MDHEN and CDR2 is SYDVKM. The full variable domain, in which reference TRBV28 and TRBJ1-5 provide the parts outside the CDR3, is DVKVTQSSRYLVKRTGEKVFLECVQDMDHENMFWYRQDPGLGLRLIYFSYDVKMKEKGDIPEGYSVSREKKERFSLILESASTNQTSMYLCASSDPLRTGADGISPQHFGDGTRLSIL.

This chain uses TRBV7-9 with TRBJ2-1; TCRdb outputs TRBD2, but without DNA this stays unchecked. Germline lookup yields CDR1 SEHNR and CDR2 FQNEAQ (reference sequence). CDR3 length equals 15 residues. CDR3 amino acids: CASSSGLAESNEQFF.

V usage is TRBV11-1 and J usage is TRBJ2-2. Germline values: CDR1 SGHAT, CDR2 FQDESV (reference sequence). The CDR3 extends over 12 amino acids. CDR3 region: CASSGSSGELFF.

This chain joins TRBV12-3 or TRBV12-4 and TRBJ1-2. This CDR3 region has 14 residues. CDR3: CASRETESVYGYTF.

The genes are TRBV6-6 and TRBJ2-5; TCRdb selects TRBD1, and the lack of DNA leaves this call unchecked. Per germline, CDR1 MNHNY and CDR2 SVGAGI (reference sequence). The CDR3 extends over 13 amino acids. The CDR3 loop is CASNPQGQETQYF.

The chain couples TRBV14 to TRBJ1-4. The CDR3 extends over 17 amino acids. Per germline, CDR1 SGHDN and CDR2 FVKESK. The CDR3 protein is CASSPELSTATNEKLFF.

CDR3 amino acids: CSVEDEGRGRSYTF. This chain uses TRBV29-1 with TRBJ1-2; as DNA is missing, the TRBD1 call by TCRdb cannot be tested. Germline assignment: CDR1 SQVTM and CDR2 ANQGSEA. The CDR3 covers 14 residues.

The V and J genes are TRBV7-9 and TRBJ2-2; TCRdb gives TRBD1 as the D gene, but with no DNA this cannot be confirmed. The CDR3 runs to 16 residues. CDR1 is SEHNR and CDR2 is FQNEAQ in the germline V gene (reference sequence). The CDR3: CASSVPGTGESGELFF.